The 14 T cell receptor beta chains below all came from one sample that was sequenced in a study of T cells in Graves' hyperthyroidism and ophthalmopathy. There were TCR beta CDR3 regions amplified from RNA transcripts. The study used the HTBI primer set for a first-round RT-PCR of the TCR CDR3. TCRdb fed the multiplex PCR reads into MiXCR, producing one record per CDR3 protein. The sample records some 770,000 distinct CDR3 sequences, about a sixth being singletons. Sequencing input: blood. Every receptor here comes from a young man with Graves' hyperthyroidism.

This clonotype was observed a handful of times. The chain carries TRBV27 and TRBJ2-7; D gene ambiguous. The germline CDR1 and CDR2 sequences are MNHEY and SMNVEV (reference sequence). V gave up 6 bases and J gave up 3 bases, with 9 bases separating them. This CDR3 spans 12 amino acids. CDR3 region: CASRGFSYEQYF. The CDR3 nucleotides read TGTGCCAGCAGGGGTTTCAGCTACGAGCAGTACTTC.

This clonotype was seen a single time. V gene TRBV4-1 combines with J gene TRBJ2-7; the D gene is possibly TRBD1 (5 bases). V lost 4 bases to trimming and J lost 3 bases, with 16 bases between them. This CDR3 spans 15 amino acids. CDR1 is MGHRA, CDR2 YSYEKL, per germline. CDR3 sequence: CASSPYEGDRYEQYF. The CDR3 bases are TGCGCCAGCAGCCCGTACGAAGGGGATCGCTACGAGCAGTACTTC.

CDR3 residues: CASSLAGVLSGNTIYF. The CDR3 DNA follows: TGTGCCAGCAGCTTAGCAGGGGTCCTCTCTGGAAACACCATATATTTT. The genes are TRBV7-8 and TRBJ1-3, with TRBD1 as a possible D gene (5 bases). V gave up 0 bases and J gave up 0 bases, with 9 bases separating them. The germline gives CDR1 SGHVS, CDR2 FQNEAQ. The CDR3 contains 16 residues.

This clonotype was seen only a few times. The rearrangement joins TRBV15 to TRBJ2-1, with 7 bases that match TRBD2. CDR1 and CDR2 from the germline V gene are LNHNV and YYDKDF (reference sequence). Unmatched junction bases numbered 18, after V lost 4 bases and J lost 9 bases. This CDR3 region has 17 residues. CDR3 bases: TGTGCCACCAGCACCACCCCGTGGCGGGAGCCCCGGGGTGAGCAGTTCTTC. Encoded protein: CATSTTPWREPRGEQFF.

V usage is TRBV5-4 and J usage is TRBJ2-7, with D possibly called TRBD1 or TRBD2 (5 bases each). Deletions cut 2 bases from V and 7 bases from J, with 16 bases between. The CDR3 is made up of 14 amino acids. Germline loops: CDR1 SGHNT, CDR2 YYREEE (reference sequence). CDR3 bases: TGTGCCAGCAGCTTTGGGACCTCGGACGAGGAGCAGTACTTC. Translated: CASSFGTSDEEQYF.

This clonotype was recorded only once. A much larger clone differs by one base, so this may be a read error. V usage is TRBV27 and J usage is TRBJ2-5; 8 nucleotides agree with TRBD2. The CDR3 contains 15 residues. Germline lookup yields CDR1 MNHEY and CDR2 SMNVEV (reference sequence). CDR3 DNA: TGTGCCAGCAGTCCCTCTTGGGGACTAGAAGATACCCAGTACTTC. Protein sequence: CASSPSWGLEDTQYF.

Many counts were recorded for this clonotype. The rearrangement links TRBV27 to TRBJ2-7; TRBD2 matches 10 bases. Trimming took 6 bases from V and 4 from J; bases not matched to a gene: 9. CDR3 length: 15 amino acids. CDR1 and CDR2 from the germline V gene are MNHEY and SMNVEV (reference sequence). The CDR3 nucleotides read TGTGCCAGCAGAAGCCTAGCGGGAGTCGGTTACGAGCAGTACTTC. It yields the protein CASRSLAGVGYEQYF.

The DNA for the CDR3 is TGTGCTAGTGGTTTCGGGGGCGCGGGGGCCCAGTACTTC. It yields the protein CASGFGGAGAQYF. The chain combines TRBV12-5 with TRBJ2-5; tentative D call: TRBD2 (7 bases). Germline V gives CDR1 LGHNT, CDR2 FRNRAP. With 3 bases removed from V and 9 bases from J, the gap between germline ends came to 14 bases. The CDR3 extends over 13 amino acids.

This clonotype showed up just a few times. V gene TRBV20-1 combines with J gene TRBJ1-5; D uncertain. Germline values: CDR1 DFQATT, CDR2 SNEGSKA (reference sequence). Trimming stripped 3 bases from V and 4 bases from J, with 13 bases between. The CDR3 has 14 amino acids. The CDR3 spells CSARGGRQNQPQHF. The CDR3, as DNA: TGCAGTGCTAGGGGCGGCCGGCAAAATCAGCCCCAGCATTTT.

At least ten counts were recorded for this clonotype. The J gene is TRBJ2-1, the V gene TRBV11-2, with D tentatively TRBD2 (6 bases). The ends were cut back, 1 base at V and 3 bases at J, with 7 bases in the middle. The germline CDR1 and CDR2 sequences are SGHAT and FQNNGV. The CDR3 is 14 amino acids. The CDR3: CASSLAGSYNEQFF. The CDR3 nucleotides are TGTGCCAGCAGCTTAGCCGGGAGCTACAATGAGCAGTTCTTC.

This chain joins TRBV20-1 and TRBJ2-7, with 9 bases aligning to TRBD1. CDR3 length: 12 residues. V lost 7 bases and J lost 6; bases outside the gene matches: 7. CDR1 is DFQATT and CDR2 is SNEGSKA in the germline V gene (reference sequence). Here the CDR3 DNA reads TGCAGTGGGGGACAGGGTTCGGGCGAGCAGTACTTC. Amino acid sequence: CSGGQGSGEQYF.

This clonotype has a count of ten or more. The chain has TRBV2 and TRBJ2-1; TRBD2 matches at 8 bases. CDR3 length: 15 amino acids. Looked up from germline, CDR1 is SNHLY and CDR2 is FYNNEI. J gave up 7 bases and V 5 bases, and 10 bases lay outside the gene matches. The CDR3 DNA sequence: TGTGCCAGCAGTCTCGGGGTAGCGGGGACTAATGAGCAGTTCTTC. It encodes CASSLGVAGTNEQFF.

This clonotype was picked up many times. This chain links TRBV12-3 or TRBV12-4 with TRBJ1-6; weak D call: TRBD1 (5 bases). The CDR3 is 14 residues long. Trimming took 7 bases from V and 10 from J, leaving 17 bases between them. The DNA for the CDR3 is TGTGCCAGCACCCACTCCGGGACTCTGTCACCCCTCCACTTT. Translating it yields CASTHSGTLSPLHF.

This clonotype has at least ten counts. The rearrangement uses TRBV27 and TRBJ2-1, with a tentative D call TRBD2 (5 bases). The CDR3 covers 13 residues. V dropped 6 bases and J dropped 3 bases, with 9 bases sitting between them. The germline V gene has CDR1 MNHEY and CDR2 SMNVEV (reference sequence). This chain's CDR3 is CASSGLDYNEQFF. Here the CDR3 DNA reads TGTGCCAGCAGCGGACTGGACTACAATGAGCAGTTCTTC.